Sequencing of this TCR beta chain was carried out in a study of blood T cells in healthy people across ages. This clonotype appeared once. Germline V CDR1 and CDR2: MGHRA, YSYEKL. The CDR3 sequence is 15 residues long. Using a J-beta primer mix together with a sample-barcoded 5' primer, a second PCR was run for roughly 6 to 11 cycles. TCRdb reanalysed the 5' RACE reads using MiXCR and keeps one entry per CDR3 protein. The repertoire holds about 1.4 million distinct CDR3 sequences, with almost 60% as singletons. Sequencing was carried out using blood. The receptor was derived from a man aged 18 to 30 in good health. This rearrangement joins TRBV4-1 to TRBJ2-5, with 9 nucleotides matching TRBD1. The J call may be mistaken, given a closer DNA end match to TRBJ2-7. DNA for the CDR3: TGCGCCAGCAGACAAACAGGGACAGGGTTCGGCGAGCAGTACTTC. Its protein is CASRQTGTGFGEQYF.